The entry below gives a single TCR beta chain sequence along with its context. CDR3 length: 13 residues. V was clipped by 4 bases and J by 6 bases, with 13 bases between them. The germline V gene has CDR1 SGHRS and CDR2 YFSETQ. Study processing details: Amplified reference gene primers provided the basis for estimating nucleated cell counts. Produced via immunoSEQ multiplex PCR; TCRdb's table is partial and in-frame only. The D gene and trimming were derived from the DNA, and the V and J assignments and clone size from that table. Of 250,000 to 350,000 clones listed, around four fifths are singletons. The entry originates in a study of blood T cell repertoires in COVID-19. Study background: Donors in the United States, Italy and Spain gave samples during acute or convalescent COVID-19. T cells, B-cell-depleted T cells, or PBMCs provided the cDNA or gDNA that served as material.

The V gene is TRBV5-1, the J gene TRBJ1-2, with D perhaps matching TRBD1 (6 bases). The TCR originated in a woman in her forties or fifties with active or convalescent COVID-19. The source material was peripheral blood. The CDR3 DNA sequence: TGCGCCAGCAGCGCTTCAGGGGTTGATGGCTACACCTTC. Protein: CASSASGVDGYTF.